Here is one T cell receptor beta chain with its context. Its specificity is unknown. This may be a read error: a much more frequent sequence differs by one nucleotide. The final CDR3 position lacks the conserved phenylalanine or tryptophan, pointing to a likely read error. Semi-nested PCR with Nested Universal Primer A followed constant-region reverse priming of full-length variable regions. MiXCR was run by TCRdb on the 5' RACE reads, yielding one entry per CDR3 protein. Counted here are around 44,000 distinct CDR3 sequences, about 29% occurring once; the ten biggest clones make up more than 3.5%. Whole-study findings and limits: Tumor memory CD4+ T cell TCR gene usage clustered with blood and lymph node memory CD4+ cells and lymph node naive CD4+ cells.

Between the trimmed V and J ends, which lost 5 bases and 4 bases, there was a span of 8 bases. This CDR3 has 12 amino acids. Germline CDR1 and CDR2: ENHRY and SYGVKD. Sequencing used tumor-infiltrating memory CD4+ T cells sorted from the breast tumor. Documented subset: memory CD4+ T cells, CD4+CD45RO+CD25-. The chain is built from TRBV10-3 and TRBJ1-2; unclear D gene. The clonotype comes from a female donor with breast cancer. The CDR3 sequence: CAISPDPYGYTI. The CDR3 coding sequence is TGTGCCATCAGTCCTGACCCCTATGGCTACACCATC.